The clone carrying this T cell receptor (beta chain) was seen a few times. These data come from a study of T cells in Graves' hyperthyroidism and ophthalmopathy. The CDR3 regions of TCR beta were amplified from RNA transcripts. RT-PCR in the first round (using the HTBI primer set) targeted the TCR CDR3. TCRdb re-derived calls from the multiplex PCR reads in MiXCR, one entry per CDR3 protein. The table includes about 410,000 distinct CDR3 sequences, about 15% detected once. The length of the CDR3 is 14 residues. V trimming: 6 bases; J trimming: 3 bases; junction bases outside the gene matches: 7. CDR1 MNHEY and CDR2 SMNVEV come from the germline V gene (reference sequence).

The receptor comes from a young man with Graves' ophthalmopathy. The sample taken for sequencing was blood. The V and J genes are TRBV27 and TRBJ1-2; 7 bases agree with TRBD1. The CDR3 loop is CASSQGDRHYGYTF. Written as DNA, the CDR3 is TGTGCCAGCAGCCAGGGGGACAGACACTATGGCTACACCTTC.